This entry is about one T cell receptor (beta chain). The germline CDR1 and CDR2 sequences are SNHLY and FYNNEI. Trimming left V 5 bases short and J 2 bases short, with 9 bases between. This CDR3 comprises 14 residues. The sample originates from a study of T cell responses to AZD1222 COVID-19 vaccine. Some clones are missing from TCRdb's copy, which holds only in-frame ones; the method was immunoSEQ multiplex PCR. The sample holds 150,000 or so clones, 82% seen once. Here the sequenced sample was peripheral blood, taken on day 0 of MenACWY control vaccination. The TCR sequence derives from an adult in good health. This chain connects TRBV2 to TRBJ2-2; unclear D gene. In nucleotides, the CDR3 is TGTGCCAGCAGTCCTAACACCAACACCGGGGAGCTGTTTTTT. Protein sequence: CASSPNTNTGELFF.